The 16 T cell receptor beta chains below all came from one sample that was sequenced in a study of monozygotic twins with inflammatory bowel disease. TCRdb re-called the 5' RACE reads, yielding one record per CDR3 amino acid sequence without DNA. The sample data list a few hundred thousand distinct CDR3 sequences. Sequenced material: blood. Every receptor here comes from a human donor with ulcerative colitis or Crohn's disease, or a healthy co-twin of an affected twin (not recorded which).

This sequence joins TRBV12-3 or TRBV12-4 and TRBJ1-2; the D gene TCRdb calls, TRBD1, cannot be checked with no DNA. The CDR3 covers 13 residues. This CDR3 is CASSLFREDGYTF.

The chain couples TRBV5-1 to TRBJ2-1; TCRdb's assignment of TRBD1 cannot be checked, as there is no DNA. The CDR3 has 14 residues. Germline V gene data show CDR1 as SGHRS and CDR2 as YFSETQ. CDR3 protein: CASRSGTGGNEQFF. Supplemented by reference TRBV5-1 and TRBJ2-1, the full variable domain reads KAGVTQTPRYLIKTRGQQVTLSCSPISGHRSVSWYQQTPGQGLQFLFEYFSETQRNKGNFPGRFSGRQFSNSRSEMNVSTLELGDSALYLCASRSGTGGNEQFFGPGTRLTVL.

CDR3 sequence reads: CASSPQTRKETQYF. The V and J genes are TRBV11-2 and TRBJ2-5; TCRdb proposes TRBD2, but this gene call is untestable without DNA. This CDR3 region has 14 residues. Germline V CDR1 and CDR2: SGHAT, FQNNGV.

The chain links TRBV3-1 to TRBJ2-3; TCRdb designates TRBD1, a call that cannot be tested without DNA. The CDR3 length is 14 residues. The germline CDR1 and CDR2 sequences are LGHDT and YNNKEL (reference sequence). CDR3 region: CASSLRGAKDTQYF.

The rearrangement links TRBV6-5 to TRBJ2-3. Germline values: CDR1 MNHEY, CDR2 SVGAGI. This CDR3 spans 17 amino acids. This chain's CDR3 is CASSYSGLWAATDTQYF.

The chain employs TRBV5-1 and TRBJ2-3; TCRdb indicates TRBD2, and absent DNA this call remains unverified. The CDR3 is 17 amino acids. Per germline, CDR1 SGHRS and CDR2 YFSETQ. The CDR3 sequence: CASSPGTSGGVSDTQYF.

J is TRBJ2-3 and V is TRBV11-2; TCRdb reports TRBD1, a call that lacks DNA to check it against. Germline CDR1 reads SGHAT; CDR2 reads FQNNGV. The CDR3 length is 16 residues. The CDR3 here is CASSLWTIGGTDTQYF.

The chain joins TRBV18 to TRBJ1-1; the TCRdb D gene call, TRBD1, has no DNA to confirm it. Germline lookup yields CDR1 KGHSH and CDR2 LQKENI. There are 15 residues in the CDR3. This CDR3 is CASSGLGQGNTEAFF.

The V call is TRBV7-2, the J call TRBJ2-3; there is no DNA to check the TCRdb D call of TRBD2. CDR1 and CDR2 from the germline V gene are SGHTA and FQGNSA. The CDR3 length is 12 residues. The CDR3 loop reads CASSSSGDSQYF.

The chain uses TRBV4-3 and TRBJ1-1. The CDR3 has 14 amino acids. Germline V gives CDR1 LGHNA, CDR2 YSLEER. CDR3 protein: CASSQDGRATEAFF.

The V gene is TRBV20-1, the J gene TRBJ1-5. Per germline, CDR1 DFQATT and CDR2 SNEGSKA (reference sequence). The CDR3 covers 15 residues. The CDR3 sequence is CSANRDSGRNQPQHF.

The chain carries TRBV10-3 and TRBJ1-1; checking the TCRdb D call of TRBD1 is not possible without DNA. Germline loops: CDR1 ENHRY, CDR2 SYGVKD. The CDR3 has 14 amino acids. CDR3 region: CAISESPGRTEAFF.

The chain is built from TRBV5-4 and TRBJ2-1; the D call from TCRdb, TRBD2, cannot be confirmed without DNA. Germline-derived CDR1 and CDR2 are SGHNT and YYREEE (reference sequence). The CDR3 covers 18 residues. CDR3 loop: CASSLSGLAGDPYNEQFF.

This rearrangement joins TRBV9 to TRBJ2-7; the TRBD2 assignment by TCRdb is unverifiable without DNA. Germline V gives CDR1 SGDLS, CDR2 YYNGEE. The CDR3 is 14 amino acids. CDR3 region: CASSVRAERDEQYF.

The rearrangement links TRBV24-1 to TRBJ2-2; without DNA, the TCRdb call of TRBD1 cannot be checked. Germline V gene data show CDR1 as KGHDR and CDR2 as SFDVKD. The CDR3 sequence is 18 residues long. The CDR3 here is CATSDPPTGALNTGELFF.

This chain connects TRBV7-2 to TRBJ1-1; TCRdb calls TRBD1, which cannot be checked without DNA. Germline V gene sequence: CDR1 SGHTA, CDR2 FQGNSA. The CDR3 totals 15 residues. CDR3 residues: CASSVTTGRDTEAFF. Filled out from reference TRBV7-2 and TRBJ1-1, the complete variable domain reads GAGVSQSPSNKVTEKGKDVELRCDPISGHTALYWYRQSLGQGLEFLIYFQGNSAPDKSGLPSDRFSAERTGGSVSTLTIQRTQQEDSAVYLCASSVTTGRDTEAFFGQGTRLTVV.